Listed below are T cell receptor beta chains from one sample, sequenced in a study of cytotoxic CD8 clonotypes in ibrutinib-treated CLL. Here immunoSEQ multiplex PCR was the method, and the copy in TCRdb shows in-frame clones only, minus some. The data show about 49,000 clones, approximately 53% seen once. The sample here was PBMCs, taken after 12 months of ibrutinib treatment. The source of these receptors is a human donor with chronic lymphocytic leukemia. The CDR3 runs from the conserved cysteine through the conserved F or W. The order of the fields is clone size, D gene, J gene, V gene, CDR3 DNA, CDR3 protein. The D gene is left open where the match is weak. Clone sizes are given selectively: once, few, many, or a class where the clone is expanded.

abundance: -; d_gene: TRBD2; j_gene: TRBJ2-1; v_gene: TRBV5-1; CDR3nt: TGCGCCACCAACTCCGGGCTAGCGGGTCCCCGTGAGCAGTTCTTC; CDR3aa: CATNSGLAGPREQFF
abundance: -; d_gene: -; j_gene: TRBJ2-1; v_gene: TRBV11-3; CDR3nt: TGTGCCAGCAGCCCCTCTGGGGGAGATAGGTATGAGCAGTTCTTC; CDR3aa: CASSPSGGDRYEQFF
abundance: -; d_gene: -; j_gene: TRBJ2-7; v_gene: TRBV29-1; CDR3nt: TGCAGCGTTAAAATCGGGATCCATTACGAGCAGTACTTC; CDR3aa: CSVKIGIHYEQYF
abundance: once; d_gene: -; j_gene: TRBJ1-1; v_gene: TRBV28; CDR3nt: TGTGCCAGCAGTTTCGGTCAAGCTTTCTTT; CDR3aa: CASSFGQAFF
abundance: -; d_gene: -; j_gene: TRBJ2-7; v_gene: TRBV18; CDR3nt: TGTGCCAGCTCACCAGGGACCAAGGGGAACGAGCAGTACTTC; CDR3aa: CASSPGTKGNEQYF
abundance: -; d_gene: -; j_gene: TRBJ1-1; v_gene: TRBV18; CDR3nt: TGTGCCAGCTCATCCGAGTCGGGAGGGCGCACTGAAGCTTTCTTT; CDR3aa: CASSSESGGRTEAFF
abundance: -; d_gene: -; j_gene: TRBJ1-3; v_gene: TRBV7-8; CDR3nt: TGTGCCAGCAGCTTAGCGGTATTTGGGAGCTCTGGAAACACCATATATTTT; CDR3aa: CASSLAVFGSSGNTIYF
abundance: -; d_gene: TRBD2; j_gene: TRBJ2-7; v_gene: TRBV19; CDR3nt: TGTGCCAGTAGTAAGGGTCTTACTAGCGGGGCTACCTACGAGCAGTACTTC; CDR3aa: CASSKGLTSGATYEQYF
abundance: few; d_gene: -; j_gene: TRBJ1-1; v_gene: TRBV19; CDR3nt: TGTGCCAGTAGTATAGCAGTGAACACTGAAGCTTTCTTT; CDR3aa: CASSIAVNTEAFF
abundance: few; d_gene: TRBD2; j_gene: TRBJ2-1; v_gene: TRBV11-2; CDR3nt: TGTGCCAGCAGCTTTAGCGGGAGGACGTTCTTC; CDR3aa: CASSFSGRTFF
abundance: -; d_gene: TRBD1; j_gene: TRBJ2-3; v_gene: TRBV28; CDR3nt: TGTGCCAGCAGTCCCCCGGGACAACCAGGGGGTACGCAGTATTTT; CDR3aa: CASSPPGQPGGTQYF
abundance: -; d_gene: -; j_gene: TRBJ1-2; v_gene: TRBV19; CDR3nt: TGTGCCAGTAGTATAAGAGGGCCCGGAGGGATCGGCTATGGCTACACCTTC; CDR3aa: CASSIRGPGGIGYGYTF
abundance: -; d_gene: -; j_gene: TRBJ1-2; v_gene: TRBV28; CDR3nt: TGTGCCAGCAGTTTTTGGTATGGCTACACCTTC; CDR3aa: CASSFWYGYTF
abundance: -; d_gene: TRBD2; j_gene: TRBJ2-7; v_gene: TRBV30; CDR3nt: TGTGCCTGGACGAGGACTAGCGGATACGAGCAGTACTTC; CDR3aa: CAWTRTSGYEQYF
abundance: few; d_gene: -; j_gene: TRBJ1-4; v_gene: TRBV6-6; CDR3nt: TGTGCCAGCAGGCAGGGGAGGGGGGGTGAAAAACTGTTTTTT; CDR3aa: CASRQGRGGEKLFF
abundance: -; d_gene: -; j_gene: TRBJ1-1; v_gene: TRBV6-4; CDR3nt: TGTGCCAGCAATTACCCTGTTAGGGCCCCCCCCCACACTGAAGCTTTCTTT; CDR3aa: CASNYPVRAPPHTEAFF
abundance: -; d_gene: -; j_gene: TRBJ1-2; v_gene: TRBV15; CDR3nt: TGTGCCACCAGCGGACCAGGGAAGGCCGGCTACACCTTC; CDR3aa: CATSGPGKAGYTF
abundance: -; d_gene: TRBD2; j_gene: TRBJ2-7; v_gene: TRBV28; CDR3nt: TGTGCCAGCAGTTCGAGGACTAGCGGGAGTGTCGAGCAGTACTTC; CDR3aa: CASSSRTSGSVEQYF
abundance: few; d_gene: -; j_gene: TRBJ2-7; v_gene: TRBV25-1; CDR3nt: TGTGCCAGCAGTGGGGCCTACGAGCAGTACTTC; CDR3aa: CASSGAYEQYF
abundance: -; d_gene: TRBD2; j_gene: TRBJ2-5; v_gene: TRBV4-1; CDR3nt: TGCGCCAGCAGCCAGGGACTAGCGGGAATCGAGACCCAGTACTTC; CDR3aa: CASSQGLAGIETQYF
abundance: -; d_gene: TRBD1; j_gene: TRBJ2-5; v_gene: TRBV5-1; CDR3nt: TGCGCCAGCAGCCCGGGACAGGTGGACCAAGAGACCCAGTACTTC; CDR3aa: CASSPGQVDQETQYF
abundance: -; d_gene: TRBD2; j_gene: TRBJ2-2; v_gene: TRBV7-8; CDR3nt: TGTGCCAGCAGCTTAGGGGACTACCTCACCGGGGAGCTGTTTTTT; CDR3aa: CASSLGDYLTGELFF
abundance: medium-sized; d_gene: -; j_gene: TRBJ2-7; v_gene: TRBV28; CDR3nt: TGTGCCAGCAGTTTATTCATCGGGGGCATGTCCTACGAGCAGTACTTC; CDR3aa: CASSLFIGGMSYEQYF
abundance: -; d_gene: TRBD2; j_gene: TRBJ2-5; v_gene: TRBV9; CDR3nt: TGTGCCAGCAGCGTAGGGGATAGCGGGAGGGGGGAGACCCAGTACTTC; CDR3aa: CASSVGDSGRGETQYF
abundance: -; d_gene: TRBD1; j_gene: TRBJ2-1; v_gene: TRBV5-1; CDR3nt: TGCGCCAGCACCCTATTTTGGGGACAGGGGTACAATGAGCAGTTCTTC; CDR3aa: CASTLFWGQGYNEQFF
abundance: -; d_gene: -; j_gene: TRBJ2-5; v_gene: TRBV4-1; CDR3nt: TGCGCCAGCAGCCAAGTTGCGGGATTACAAGAGACCCAGTACTTC; CDR3aa: CASSQVAGLQETQYF
abundance: -; d_gene: -; j_gene: TRBJ1-2; v_gene: TRBV19; CDR3nt: TGTGCCAGTAGTATGGAGCAGGGCGCATATGGCTACACCTTC; CDR3aa: CASSMEQGAYGYTF
abundance: -; d_gene: -; j_gene: TRBJ2-2; v_gene: TRBV7-3; CDR3nt: TGTGCCAGCAGCCTGTCTGGCGGGGAGCTGTTTTTT; CDR3aa: CASSLSGGELFF
abundance: -; d_gene: TRBD1; j_gene: TRBJ1-6; v_gene: TRBV18; CDR3nt: TGTGCCAGCTCACGCGGACAGGGGGAAGGTTCACCCCTCCACTTT; CDR3aa: CASSRGQGEGSPLHF
abundance: few; d_gene: -; j_gene: TRBJ2-1; v_gene: TRBV18; CDR3nt: TGTGCCAGTCATAGCTCCTACAATGAGCAGTTCTTC; CDR3aa: CASHSSYNEQFF
abundance: -; d_gene: TRBD1; j_gene: TRBJ1-3; v_gene: TRBV6-1; CDR3nt: TGTGCCAGCAGGGACAGGGCGCGGGGAAACACCATATATTTT; CDR3aa: CASRDRARGNTIYF
abundance: -; d_gene: TRBD1; j_gene: TRBJ1-1; v_gene: TRBV28; CDR3nt: TGTGCCAGCAGTCTCCGGGACAGGGTAGGTACTGAAGCTTTCTTT; CDR3aa: CASSLRDRVGTEAFF
abundance: many; d_gene: -; j_gene: TRBJ2-5; v_gene: TRBV5-1; CDR3nt: TGCGCCAGCAGCTTGGTAGGGGGTAAAGAGACCCAGTACTTC; CDR3aa: CASSLVGGKETQYF
abundance: -; d_gene: TRBD2; j_gene: TRBJ2-7; v_gene: TRBV6-4; CDR3nt: TGTGCCAGCAGCTCCATGGGGGAGGGCCGGTACGAGCAGTACTTC; CDR3aa: CASSSMGEGRYEQYF
abundance: few; d_gene: TRBD1; j_gene: TRBJ1-1; v_gene: TRBV6-1; CDR3nt: TGTGCCAGCAGCCCTCCGGGACAGGGAAACACTGAAGCTTTCTTT; CDR3aa: CASSPPGQGNTEAFF
abundance: many; d_gene: TRBD2; j_gene: TRBJ2-2; v_gene: TRBV27; CDR3nt: TGTGCCAGCGGACTAGTTAGCACCGGGGAGCTGTTTTTT; CDR3aa: CASGLVSTGELFF
abundance: -; d_gene: -; j_gene: TRBJ2-7; v_gene: TRBV9; CDR3nt: TGTGCCAGCAGCGTAGCGGGGGCCAGCTCCTACGAGCAGTACTTC; CDR3aa: CASSVAGASSYEQYF
abundance: few; d_gene: TRBD2; j_gene: TRBJ2-7; v_gene: TRBV2; CDR3nt: TGTGCCAGCATTAGCGGGGATGGGTACGAGCAGTACTTC; CDR3aa: CASISGDGYEQYF
abundance: -; d_gene: -; j_gene: TRBJ2-6; v_gene: TRBV6-4; CDR3nt: TGTGCCAGCAGTGCCCAAGGGGCCAACGTCCTGACTTTC; CDR3aa: CASSAQGANVLTF
abundance: -; d_gene: -; j_gene: TRBJ2-7; v_gene: TRBV27; CDR3nt: TGTGCCAGCAGTTTTCGGCGGAGGGACGAGCAGTACTTC; CDR3aa: CASSFRRRDEQYF
abundance: -; d_gene: -; j_gene: TRBJ1-5; v_gene: TRBV5-1; CDR3nt: TGCGCCAGCAGCTTGTTGTCCGGACCCAATCAGCCCCAGCATTTT; CDR3aa: CASSLLSGPNQPQHF
abundance: -; d_gene: -; j_gene: TRBJ1-3; v_gene: TRBV6-5; CDR3nt: TGTGCCAGCAGGTCTACTGGAAACACCATATATTTT; CDR3aa: CASRSTGNTIYF
abundance: few; d_gene: -; j_gene: TRBJ2-7; v_gene: TRBV28; CDR3nt: TGTGCCAGCAGTTTAGTGGGAGAAGTATACGAGCAGTACTTC; CDR3aa: CASSLVGEVYEQYF
abundance: -; d_gene: TRBD1; j_gene: TRBJ2-7; v_gene: TRBV4-2; CDR3nt: TGTGCCAGCAGCCGCCGGTCTGTTTCGGGACAGGGGGCCGAGCAGTACTTC; CDR3aa: CASSRRSVSGQGAEQYF
abundance: -; d_gene: TRBD1; j_gene: TRBJ2-7; v_gene: TRBV11-1; CDR3nt: TGTGCCAGCACCGACCGGGACAGCCACTACGAGCAGTACTTC; CDR3aa: CASTDRDSHYEQYF
abundance: -; d_gene: TRBD1; j_gene: TRBJ2-1; v_gene: TRBV11-2; CDR3nt: TGTGCCAGCAGCCGCGGGACAGGGAGTATCTACAATGAGCAGTTCTTC; CDR3aa: CASSRGTGSIYNEQFF
abundance: -; d_gene: -; j_gene: TRBJ2-6; v_gene: TRBV6-1; CDR3nt: TGTGCCAGCACTCCCTTAAACTCTGGGGCCAACGTCCTGACTTTC; CDR3aa: CASTPLNSGANVLTF
abundance: -; d_gene: -; j_gene: TRBJ2-7; v_gene: TRBV11-1; CDR3nt: TGTGCCAGCAGCTTACACACGTCCGGGGCCTCCTACGAGCAGTACTTC; CDR3aa: CASSLHTSGASYEQYF
abundance: few; d_gene: -; j_gene: TRBJ1-5; v_gene: TRBV19; CDR3nt: TGTGCCAGTAGTATAGGGACGGACAATCAGCCCCAGCATTTT; CDR3aa: CASSIGTDNQPQHF
abundance: -; d_gene: -; j_gene: TRBJ2-1; v_gene: TRBV7-2; CDR3nt: TGTGCCAGCAGCCCCCCGTACCGAAATGAGCAGTTCTTC; CDR3aa: CASSPPYRNEQFF
abundance: -; d_gene: -; j_gene: TRBJ2-1; v_gene: TRBV29-1; CDR3nt: TGCAGCGTTGAAGCCCGTGAAGGGTATGAGCAGTTCTTC; CDR3aa: CSVEAREGYEQFF
abundance: -; d_gene: -; j_gene: TRBJ2-1; v_gene: TRBV18; CDR3nt: TGTGCCAGCTCACTACTATCGGATGAGCAGTTCTTC; CDR3aa: CASSLLSDEQFF
abundance: few; d_gene: -; j_gene: TRBJ1-1; v_gene: TRBV7-2; CDR3nt: TGTGCCAGCAGCTCATCCAGCCCAGGGGTTGGAGCTTTCTTT; CDR3aa: CASSSSSPGVGAFF
abundance: few; d_gene: TRBD1; j_gene: TRBJ2-3; v_gene: TRBV28; CDR3nt: TGTGCCAGCAGCACAGGGGGCCCCACAGATACGCAGTATTTT; CDR3aa: CASSTGGPTDTQYF
abundance: -; d_gene: TRBD1; j_gene: TRBJ1-4; v_gene: TRBV6-1; CDR3nt: TGTGCCAGCAGTGAGAGAGGGGGCGGAACTAATGAAAAACTGTTTTTT; CDR3aa: CASSERGGGTNEKLFF
abundance: -; d_gene: -; j_gene: TRBJ2-1; v_gene: TRBV9; CDR3nt: TGTGCCAGCAGCGTAGGCGGGGGCCTCGATGAGCAGTTCTTC; CDR3aa: CASSVGGGLDEQFF
abundance: -; d_gene: TRBD2; j_gene: TRBJ2-3; v_gene: TRBV2; CDR3nt: TGTGCCAGCACCTCGGGACTAGCGGGAGGGTTAGATACGCAGTATTTT; CDR3aa: CASTSGLAGGLDTQYF
abundance: -; d_gene: -; j_gene: TRBJ1-6; v_gene: TRBV30; CDR3nt: TGTGCCTGGAGTTCTGGGGAGCGGCCCCTCCACTTT; CDR3aa: CAWSSGERPLHF
abundance: few; d_gene: -; j_gene: TRBJ2-5; v_gene: TRBV11-2; CDR3nt: TGTGCCAGCAGCTTGAACGGGAATAGGGAGACCCAGTACTTC; CDR3aa: CASSLNGNRETQYF